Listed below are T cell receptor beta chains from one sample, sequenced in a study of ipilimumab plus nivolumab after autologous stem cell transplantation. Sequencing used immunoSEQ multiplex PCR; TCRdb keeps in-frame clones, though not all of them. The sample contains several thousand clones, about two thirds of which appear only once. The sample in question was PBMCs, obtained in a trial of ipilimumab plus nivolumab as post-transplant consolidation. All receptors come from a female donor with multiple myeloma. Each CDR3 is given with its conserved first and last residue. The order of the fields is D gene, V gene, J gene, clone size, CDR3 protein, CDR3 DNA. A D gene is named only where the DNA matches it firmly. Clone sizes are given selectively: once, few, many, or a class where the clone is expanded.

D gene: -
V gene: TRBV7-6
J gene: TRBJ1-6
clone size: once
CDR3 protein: CASARGLNSPLHF
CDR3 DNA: TGTGCCAGCGCCCGTGGGCTTAATTCACCCCTCCACTTT

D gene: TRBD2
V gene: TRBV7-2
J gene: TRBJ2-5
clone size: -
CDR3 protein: CASSLSGRGQETQYF
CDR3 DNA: TGTGCCAGCAGCCTCAGCGGGAGGGGTCAAGAGACCCAGTACTTC

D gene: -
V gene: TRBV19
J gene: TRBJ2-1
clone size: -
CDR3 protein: CASSSQGNEQFF
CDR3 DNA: TGTGCCAGTAGTTCTCAGGGAAATGAGCAGTTCTTC

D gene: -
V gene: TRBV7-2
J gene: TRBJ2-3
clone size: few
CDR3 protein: CASSSSDTQYF
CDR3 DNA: TGTGCCAGCAGCTCATCTGATACGCAGTATTTT

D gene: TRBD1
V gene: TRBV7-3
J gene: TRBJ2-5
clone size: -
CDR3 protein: CASSLTGYRGETQYF
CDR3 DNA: TGTGCCAGCAGCTTAACAGGGTACAGGGGGGAGACCCAGTACTTC

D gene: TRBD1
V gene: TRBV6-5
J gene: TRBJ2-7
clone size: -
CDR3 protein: CASSLLTGVHEQYF
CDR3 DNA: TGTGCCAGCAGTCTCCTTACAGGGGTACACGAGCAGTACTTC

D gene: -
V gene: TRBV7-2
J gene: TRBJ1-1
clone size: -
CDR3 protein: CASSLGGVMNTEAFF
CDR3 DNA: TGTGCCAGCAGCTTAGGAGGGGTTATGAACACTGAAGCTTTCTTT

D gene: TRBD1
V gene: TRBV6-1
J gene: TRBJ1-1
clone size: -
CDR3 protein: CASSRQGWTEAFF
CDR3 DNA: TGTGCCAGCAGTAGACAGGGATGGACTGAAGCTTTCTTT

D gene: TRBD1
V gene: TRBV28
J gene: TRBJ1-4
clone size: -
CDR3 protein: CASQTSWGQGNEKLFF
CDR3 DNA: TGTGCCAGCCAAACTTCCTGGGGACAGGGTAATGAAAAACTGTTTTTT

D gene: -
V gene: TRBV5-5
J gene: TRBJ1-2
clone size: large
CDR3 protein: CASSLRQEDYYGYTF
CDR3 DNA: TGTGCCAGCAGCTTGAGACAGGAGGATTACTATGGCTACACCTTC

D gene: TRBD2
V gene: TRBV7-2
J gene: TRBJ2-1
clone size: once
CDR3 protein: CASSSIDASGTFF
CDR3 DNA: TGTGCCAGCAGCTCGATTGATGCTAGCGGGACGTTCTTC

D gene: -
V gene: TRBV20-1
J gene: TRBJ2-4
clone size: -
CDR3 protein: CSARQQDIQYF
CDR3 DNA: TGCAGTGCTAGGCAACAAGACATTCAGTACTTC

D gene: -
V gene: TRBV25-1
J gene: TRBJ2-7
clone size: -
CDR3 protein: CASSESGGWASYEQYF
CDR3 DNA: TGTGCCAGCAGTGAATCTGGAGGGTGGGCTTCCTACGAGCAGTACTTC

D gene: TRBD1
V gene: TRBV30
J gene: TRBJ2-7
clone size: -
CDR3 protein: CAWTGQGNEQYF
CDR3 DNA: TGTGCCTGGACGGGACAGGGCAACGAGCAGTACTTC

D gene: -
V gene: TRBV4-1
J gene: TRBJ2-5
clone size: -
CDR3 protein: CASSPRDGEYQETQYF
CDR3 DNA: TGCGCCAGCAGCCCCCGGGACGGCGAGTACCAAGAGACCCAGTACTTC

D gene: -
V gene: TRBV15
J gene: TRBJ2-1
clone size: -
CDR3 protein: CATSREGAVYNEQFF
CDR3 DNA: TGTGCCACCAGCAGAGAGGGGGCAGTCTACAATGAGCAGTTCTTC

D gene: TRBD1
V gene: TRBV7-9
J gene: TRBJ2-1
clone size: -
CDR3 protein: CASSLRDRGIYNEQFF
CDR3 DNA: TGTGCCAGCAGCTTACGGGACAGGGGGATTTACAATGAGCAGTTCTTC

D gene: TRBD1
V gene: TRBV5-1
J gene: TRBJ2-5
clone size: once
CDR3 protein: CASSGTGTGLQETQYF
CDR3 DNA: TGCGCCAGCAGCGGGACCGGGACAGGGCTCCAAGAGACCCAGTACTTC

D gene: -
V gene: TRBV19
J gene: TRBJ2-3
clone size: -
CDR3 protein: CASSTLAAASGTDTQYF
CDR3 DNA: TGTGCCAGTAGTACTCTAGCTGCTGCTTCGGGCACAGATACGCAGTATTTT

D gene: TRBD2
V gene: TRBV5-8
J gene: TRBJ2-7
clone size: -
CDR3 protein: CASIFTSGTGEQYF
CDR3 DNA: TGTGCCAGCATTTTTACTAGCGGGACTGGGGAGCAGTACTTC

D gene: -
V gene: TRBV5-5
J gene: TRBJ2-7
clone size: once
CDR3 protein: CASSLALQGLYEQYF
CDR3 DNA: TGTGCCAGCAGCTTGGCCCTTCAGGGTTTATACGAGCAGTACTTC

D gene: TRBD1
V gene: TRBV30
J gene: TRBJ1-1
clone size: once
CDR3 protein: CAWSGQGEGAFF
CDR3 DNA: TGTGCCTGGAGTGGACAGGGAGAGGGGGCTTTCTTT

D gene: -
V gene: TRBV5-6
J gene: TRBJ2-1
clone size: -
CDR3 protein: CASSSPGDGGYNEQFF
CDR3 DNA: TGTGCCAGCAGCTCACCTGGGGATGGTGGTTACAATGAGCAGTTCTTC

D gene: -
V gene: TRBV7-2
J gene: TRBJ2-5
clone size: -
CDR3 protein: CASSLVGSQETQYF
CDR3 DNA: TGTGCCAGCAGCTTAGTCGGGAGCCAAGAGACCCAGTACTTC

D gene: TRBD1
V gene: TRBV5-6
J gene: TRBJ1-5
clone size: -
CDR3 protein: CASSSLGTVSNQPQHF
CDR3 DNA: TGTGCCAGCAGCTCCCTCGGGACAGTTAGCAATCAGCCCCAGCATTTT

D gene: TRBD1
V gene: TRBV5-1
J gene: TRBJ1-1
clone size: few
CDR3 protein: CASSATGGKTEAFF
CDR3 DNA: TGCGCCAGCAGCGCGACAGGGGGAAAAACTGAAGCTTTCTTT